The rows below give T cell receptor beta chains drawn from one sample of a study of blood T cells in healthy people across ages. TCRdb analysed the 5' RACE reads with MiXCR anew, one entry per CDR3 protein. The table has 600,000 to 850,000 distinct CDR3 sequences, around 46% seen once; the top ten hold 20%. Sequenced: blood. The source is a woman aged 55 to 70 in good health. Each CDR3 is given with its conserved first and last residue. The D gene is left open where the match is weak. Size tells how often a clone was seen (once, few, many) or the class of an expanded clone, and some rows leave it out.

12	TRBV28	TRBJ2-1	.	.	TGTGCCAGCAGCCAGTTCGAGGGGGAGCAGTTCTTC	CASSQFEGEQFF
13	TRBV5-1	TRBJ2-7	.	many	TGCGCCAGCAGCTTATCCGGAACGTGGGAGCAGTACTTC	CASSLSGTWEQYF
14	TRBV29-1	TRBJ2-1	.	.	TGCAGCGTTGAACCGACGAGCTCCTACAATGAGCAGTTCTTC	CSVEPTSSYNEQFF
14	TRBV6-5	TRBJ2-3	.	few	TGTGCCAGCAGGGAACGGGGGGCGGGAGATACGCAGTATTTT	CASRERGAGDTQYF
18	TRBV4-3	TRBJ2-3	TRBD2	.	TGCGCCAGCAGCCAAGATGGGGTAGCGGGGGGTGTAGGAGATACGCAGTATTTT	CASSQDGVAGGVGDTQYF
13	TRBV20-1	TRBJ2-1	TRBD2	few	TGCAGTGCGCCACTAGCGGGCTCCAATGAGCAGTTCTTC	CSAPLAGSNEQFF
14	TRBV20-1	TRBJ1-1	.	.	TGCAGTGCTAGTAACAGGGAAATGAACACTGAAGCTTTCTTT	CSASNREMNTEAFF
15	TRBV6-5	TRBJ1-4	.	few	TGTGCCAGCAGTTACCTCCCCGCAACTAATGAAAAACTGTTTTTT	CASSYLPATNEKLFF
17	TRBV7-9	TRBJ1-6	.	.	TGTGCCAGCAGCTCCCACGATGCGTCCGGTTCGAAATCACCCCTCCACTTT	CASSSHDASGSKSPLHF
17	TRBV6-5	TRBJ1-1	.	.	TGTGCCAGCAGTTACTCTTACCCGGGTACAGGGCACACTGAAGCTTTCTTT	CASSYSYPGTGHTEAFF
16	TRBV20-1	TRBJ2-3	TRBD2	few	TGCAGTGCTTCGGGACTAGCGGGAGTCCACACAGATACGCAGTATTTT	CSASGLAGVHTDTQYF
15	TRBV10-3	TRBJ2-7	TRBD1	many	TGTGCCATCAGTTCGTCGGGACAGGATGCCTACGAGCAGTACTTC	CAISSSGQDAYEQYF
18	TRBV6-5	TRBJ2-2	TRBD2	.	TGTGTCAGCAGTTACCCCCTAGGACTAGCGGCGAACACCGGGGAGCTGTTTTTT	CVSSYPLGLAANTGELFF
16	TRBV6-5	TRBJ1-3	.	few	TGTGCCAGCAGTCGGGGACTGTCGAGCTCTGGAAACACCATATATTTT	CASSRGLSSSGNTIYF
16	TRBV10-3	TRBJ1-2	.	.	TGTGCCATCAGTGAGACGGGACGTCGGATTAACTATGGCTACACCTTC	CAISETGRRINYGYTF
15	TRBV29-1	TRBJ1-3	.	few	TGCAGCGTTTCAAGAGCCAGCCGGGGAGGAAACACCATATATTTT	CSVSRASRGGNTIYF
17	TRBV12-3/TRBV12-4	TRBJ2-5	TRBD2	few	TGTGCCAGCAGTTTAGGGGCGGGGGGGCCGTCCCAAGAGACCCAGTACTTC	CASSLGAGGPSQETQYF
14	TRBV12-3/TRBV12-4	TRBJ1-1	TRBD1	.	TGTGCCAGCAGTCCTACTGACAGGGACACTGAAGCTTTCTTT	CASSPTDRDTEAFF